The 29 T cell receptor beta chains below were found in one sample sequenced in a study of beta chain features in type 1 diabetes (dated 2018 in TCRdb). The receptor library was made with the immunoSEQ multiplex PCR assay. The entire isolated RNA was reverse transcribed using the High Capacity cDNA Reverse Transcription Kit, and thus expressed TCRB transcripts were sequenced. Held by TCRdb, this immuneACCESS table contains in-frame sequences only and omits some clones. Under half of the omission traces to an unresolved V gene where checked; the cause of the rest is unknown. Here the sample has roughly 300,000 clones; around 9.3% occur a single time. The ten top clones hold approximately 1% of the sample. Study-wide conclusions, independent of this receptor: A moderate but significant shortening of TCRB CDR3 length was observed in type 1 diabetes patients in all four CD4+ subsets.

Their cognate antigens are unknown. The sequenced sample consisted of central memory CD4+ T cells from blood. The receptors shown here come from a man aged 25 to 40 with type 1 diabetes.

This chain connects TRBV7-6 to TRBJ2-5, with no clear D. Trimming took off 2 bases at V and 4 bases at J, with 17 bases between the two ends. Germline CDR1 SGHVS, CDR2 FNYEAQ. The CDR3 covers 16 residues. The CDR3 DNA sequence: TGTGCCAGCAGCTTATCCCGGACCAATCCCGTAGAGACCCAGTACTTC. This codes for CASSLSRTNPVETQYF.

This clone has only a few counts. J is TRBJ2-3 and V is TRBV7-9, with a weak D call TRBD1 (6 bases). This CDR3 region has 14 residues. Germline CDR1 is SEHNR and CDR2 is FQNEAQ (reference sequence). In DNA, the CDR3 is TGTGGGATTGCGCGACTGGGGGCGAAAGATACGCAGTATTTT. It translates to CGIARLGAKDTQYF.

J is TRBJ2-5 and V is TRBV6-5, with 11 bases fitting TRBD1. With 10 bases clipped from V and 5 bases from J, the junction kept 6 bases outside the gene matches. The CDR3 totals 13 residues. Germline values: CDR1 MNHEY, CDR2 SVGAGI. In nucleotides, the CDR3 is TGTGCCACTAGGACAGGGGGCGCGGAGACCCAGTACTTC. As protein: CATRTGGAETQYF.

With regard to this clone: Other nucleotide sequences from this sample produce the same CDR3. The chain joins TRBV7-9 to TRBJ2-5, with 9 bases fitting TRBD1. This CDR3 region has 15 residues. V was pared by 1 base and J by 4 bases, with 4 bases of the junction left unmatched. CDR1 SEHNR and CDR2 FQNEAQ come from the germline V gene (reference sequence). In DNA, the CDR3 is TGTGCCAGCAGCTTAGGGACAGGGGAGGGAGAGACCCAGTACTTC. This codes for CASSLGTGEGETQYF.

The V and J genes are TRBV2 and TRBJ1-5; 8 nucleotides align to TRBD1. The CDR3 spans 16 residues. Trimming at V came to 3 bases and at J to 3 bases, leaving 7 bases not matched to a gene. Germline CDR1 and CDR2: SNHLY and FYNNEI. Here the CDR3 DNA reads TGTGCCAGCAGTGAGGGGACAGGTAGTAACAATCAGCCCCAGCATTTT. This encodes CASSEGTGSNNQPQHF.

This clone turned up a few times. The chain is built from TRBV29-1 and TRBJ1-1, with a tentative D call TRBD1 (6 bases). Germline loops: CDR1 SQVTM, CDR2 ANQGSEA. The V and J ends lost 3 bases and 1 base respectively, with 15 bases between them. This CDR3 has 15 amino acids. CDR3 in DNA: TGCAGCGTTGATGCGCTTGAGACAGGGAACACTGAAGCTTTCTTT. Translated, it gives CSVDALETGNTEAFF.

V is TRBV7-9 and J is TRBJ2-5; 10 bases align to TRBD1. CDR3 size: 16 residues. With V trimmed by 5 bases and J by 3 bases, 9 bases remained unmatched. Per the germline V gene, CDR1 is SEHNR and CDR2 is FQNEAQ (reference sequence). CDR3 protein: CASSPTWDRGEETQYF. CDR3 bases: TGTGCCAGCAGCCCAACCTGGGACAGGGGTGAAGAGACCCAGTACTTC.

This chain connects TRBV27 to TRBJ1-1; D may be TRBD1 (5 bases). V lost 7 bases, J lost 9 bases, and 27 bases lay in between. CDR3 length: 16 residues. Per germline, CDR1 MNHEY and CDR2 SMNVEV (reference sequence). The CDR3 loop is CASNVLGTGVSGKAFF. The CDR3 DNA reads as TGTGCCAGCAATGTTTTGGGAACAGGCGTCTCGGGCAAAGCTTTCTTT.

The CDR3 sequence is CSVSNRVVAKNIQYF. Here the CDR3 DNA reads TGCAGCGTCAGTAACAGGGTAGTAGCCAAAAACATTCAGTACTTC. The chain links TRBV29-1 to TRBJ2-4, with D perhaps TRBD1 (6 bases). Trimming removed 6 bases at V and 0 bases at J, with 15 bases between. The germline V gene encodes CDR1 SQVTM and CDR2 ANQGSEA. CDR3 length: 15 amino acids.

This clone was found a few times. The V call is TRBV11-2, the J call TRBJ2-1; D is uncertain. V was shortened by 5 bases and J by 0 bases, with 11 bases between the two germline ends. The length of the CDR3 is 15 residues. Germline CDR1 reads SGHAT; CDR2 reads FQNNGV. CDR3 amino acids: CASSTLLSSYNEQFF. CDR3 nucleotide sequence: TGTGCCAGCAGCACTCTGCTGAGCTCCTACAATGAGCAGTTCTTC.

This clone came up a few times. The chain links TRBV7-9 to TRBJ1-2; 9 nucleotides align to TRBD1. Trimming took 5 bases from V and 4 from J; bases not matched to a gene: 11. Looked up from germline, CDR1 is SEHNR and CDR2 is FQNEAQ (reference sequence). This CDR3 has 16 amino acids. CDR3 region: CASSPEAGQGTYGYTF. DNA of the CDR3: TGTGCCAGCAGCCCCGAGGCGGGACAGGGCACCTATGGCTACACCTTC. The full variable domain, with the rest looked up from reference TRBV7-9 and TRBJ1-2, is DTGVSQNPRHKITKRGQNVTFRCDPISEHNRLYWYRQTLGQGPEFLTYFQNEAQLEKSRLLSDRFSAERPKGSFSTLEIQRTEQGDSAMYLCASSPEAGQGTYGYTFGSGTRLTVV.

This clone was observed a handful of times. CDR3 DNA sequence: TGTGCCAGCAGTTTAATCGGGACGAACTCCTACTACGAGCAGTACTTC. This codes for CASSLIGTNSYYEQYF. V gene TRBV27 combines with J gene TRBJ2-5; the D call may be TRBD1 or TRBD2 (5 bases each). TRBJ2-7 matches the DNA end more closely, so the J call is doubtful. Germline V CDR1 and CDR2: MNHEY, SMNVEV (reference sequence). The CDR3 spans 16 residues.

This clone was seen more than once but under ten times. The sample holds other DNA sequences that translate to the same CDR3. CDR3 in DNA: TGTGCCAGCAGCTATGACGATAACTATGGCTACACCTTC. Protein: CASSYDDNYGYTF. The chain employs TRBV7-2 and TRBJ1-2; D remains ambiguous. Germline assignment: CDR1 SGHTA and CDR2 FQGNSA. The CDR3 runs to 13 residues. V dropped 4 bases and J dropped 1 base, with 7 bases sitting between them.

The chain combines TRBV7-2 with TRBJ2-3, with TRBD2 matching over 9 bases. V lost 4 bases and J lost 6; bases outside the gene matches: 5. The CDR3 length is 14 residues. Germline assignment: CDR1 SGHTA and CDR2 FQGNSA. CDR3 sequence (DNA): TGTGCCAGCAGCTCCCAAGCGGGGGGCGATACGCAGTATTTT. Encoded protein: CASSSQAGGDTQYF.

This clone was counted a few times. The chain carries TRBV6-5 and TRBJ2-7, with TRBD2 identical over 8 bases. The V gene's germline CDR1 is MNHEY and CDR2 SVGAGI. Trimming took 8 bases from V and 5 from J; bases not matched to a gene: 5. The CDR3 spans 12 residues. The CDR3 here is CASSGTRDEQYF. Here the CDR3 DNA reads TGTGCCAGCTCCGGGACTAGGGACGAGCAGTACTTC.

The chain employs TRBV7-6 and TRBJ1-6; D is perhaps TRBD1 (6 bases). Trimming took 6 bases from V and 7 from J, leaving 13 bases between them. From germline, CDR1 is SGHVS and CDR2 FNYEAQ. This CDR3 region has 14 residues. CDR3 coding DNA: TGTGCCAGCAGTCAGGGGTTTCAGAATTCACCCCTCCACTTT. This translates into CASSQGFQNSPLHF.

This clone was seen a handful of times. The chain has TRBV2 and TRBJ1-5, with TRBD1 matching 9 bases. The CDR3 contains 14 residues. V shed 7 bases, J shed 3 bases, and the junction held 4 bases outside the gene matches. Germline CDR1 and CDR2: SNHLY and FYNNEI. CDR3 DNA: TGTGCCAGCAACAGGGGGCACACCAATCAGCCCCAGCATTTT. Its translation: CASNRGHTNQPQHF. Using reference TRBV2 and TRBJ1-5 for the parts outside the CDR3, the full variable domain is EPEVTQTPSHQVTQMGQEVILRCVPISNHLYFYWYRQILGQKVEFLVSFYNNEISEKSEIFDDQFSVERPDGSNFTLKIRSTKLEDSAMYFCASNRGHTNQPQHFGDGTRLSIL.

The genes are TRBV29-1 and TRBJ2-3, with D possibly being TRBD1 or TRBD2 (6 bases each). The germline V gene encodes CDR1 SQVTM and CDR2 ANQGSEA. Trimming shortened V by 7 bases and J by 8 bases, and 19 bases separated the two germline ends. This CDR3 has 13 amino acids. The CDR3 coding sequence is TGCAGCGATCAGGGGACCGCCGGGGGTACGCAGTATTTT. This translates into CSDQGTAGGTQYF.

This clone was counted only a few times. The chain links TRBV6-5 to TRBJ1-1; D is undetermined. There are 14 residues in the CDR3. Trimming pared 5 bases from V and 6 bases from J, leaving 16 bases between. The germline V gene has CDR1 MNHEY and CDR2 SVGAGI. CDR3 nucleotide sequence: TGTGCCAGCAGTGTTACTAGGGTAGTCGCTGAAGCTTTCTTT. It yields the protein CASSVTRVVAEAFF.

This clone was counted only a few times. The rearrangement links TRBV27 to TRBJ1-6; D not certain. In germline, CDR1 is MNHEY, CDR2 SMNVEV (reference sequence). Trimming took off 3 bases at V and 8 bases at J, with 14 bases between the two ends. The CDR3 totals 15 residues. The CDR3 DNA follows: TGTGCCAGCAGTTTCTCAACGCAGGCTTATTCACCCCTCCACTTT. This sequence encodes CASSFSTQAYSPLHF.

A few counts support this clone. CDR3: CASSLGAGGNYGYTF. CDR3 DNA: TGTGCCAGCAGCTTGGGTGCAGGTGGTAACTATGGCTACACCTTC. The V and J genes are TRBV5-4 and TRBJ1-2; D remains ambiguous. The germline V and J ends were trimmed by 0 bases and 1 base, with 10 bases remaining between them. The CDR3 spans 15 residues. CDR1 is SGHNT and CDR2 is YYREEE in the germline V gene (reference sequence).

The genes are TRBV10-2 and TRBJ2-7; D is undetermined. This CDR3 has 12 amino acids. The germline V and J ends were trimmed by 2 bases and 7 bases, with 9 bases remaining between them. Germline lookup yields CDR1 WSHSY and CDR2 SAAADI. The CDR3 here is CASSEPDREQYF. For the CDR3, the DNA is TGCGCCAGCAGTGAGCCAGATCGGGAGCAGTACTTC.

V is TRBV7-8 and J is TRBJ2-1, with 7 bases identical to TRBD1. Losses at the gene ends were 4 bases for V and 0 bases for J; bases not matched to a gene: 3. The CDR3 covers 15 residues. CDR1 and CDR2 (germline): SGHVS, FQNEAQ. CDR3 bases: TGTGCCAGCAGCTCTTGGACAGGCTCCTACAATGAGCAGTTCTTC. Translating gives CASSSWTGSYNEQFF.

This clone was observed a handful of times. The DNA of the CDR3 is TGCAGCGTTGGGGGGGGCCAACAAGTGAATGAGCAGTTCTTC. It translates to CSVGGGQQVNEQFF. The chain carries TRBV29-1 and TRBJ2-1; weak D call: TRBD2 (7 bases). Trimming pared 4 bases from V and 7 bases from J, leaving 17 bases between. Germline V gene sequence: CDR1 SQVTM, CDR2 ANQGSEA. CDR3 length: 14 amino acids.

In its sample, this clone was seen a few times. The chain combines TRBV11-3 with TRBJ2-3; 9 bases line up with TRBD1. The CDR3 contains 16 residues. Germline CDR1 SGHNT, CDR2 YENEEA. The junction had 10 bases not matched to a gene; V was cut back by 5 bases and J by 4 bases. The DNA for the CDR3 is TGTGCCAGCAGCCGAGGGACAGGGAGGCTTGCAGATACGCAGTATTTT. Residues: CASSRGTGRLADTQYF. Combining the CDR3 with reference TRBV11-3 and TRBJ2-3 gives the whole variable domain EAGVVQSPRYKIIEKKQPVAFWCNPISGHNTLYWYLQNLGQGPELLIRYENEEAVDDSQLPKDRFSAERLKGVDSTLKIQPAELGDSAVYLCASSRGTGRLADTQYFGPGTRLTVL.

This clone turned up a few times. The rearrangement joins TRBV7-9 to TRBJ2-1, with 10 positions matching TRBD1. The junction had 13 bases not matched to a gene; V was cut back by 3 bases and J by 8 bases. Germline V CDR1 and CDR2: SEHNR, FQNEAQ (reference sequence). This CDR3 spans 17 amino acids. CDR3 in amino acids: CASSLLAGQGVMDEQFF. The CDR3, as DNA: TGTGCCAGCAGCTTGCTTGCTGGACAGGGGGTAATGGATGAGCAGTTCTTC.

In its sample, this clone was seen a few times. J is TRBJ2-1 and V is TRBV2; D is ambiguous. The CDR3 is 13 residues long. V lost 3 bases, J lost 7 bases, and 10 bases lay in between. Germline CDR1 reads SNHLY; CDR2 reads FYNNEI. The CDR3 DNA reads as TGTGCCAGCAGTGAGTCTGTTTTAAATGAGCAGTTCTTC. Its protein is CASSESVLNEQFF.

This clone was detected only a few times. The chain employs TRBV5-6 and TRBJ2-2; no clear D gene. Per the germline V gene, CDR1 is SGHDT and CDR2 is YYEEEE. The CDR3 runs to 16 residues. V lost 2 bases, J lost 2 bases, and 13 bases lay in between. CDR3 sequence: CASSLSRQINTGELFF. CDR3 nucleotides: TGTGCCAGCAGCTTATCGCGGCAGATAAACACCGGGGAGCTGTTTTTT.

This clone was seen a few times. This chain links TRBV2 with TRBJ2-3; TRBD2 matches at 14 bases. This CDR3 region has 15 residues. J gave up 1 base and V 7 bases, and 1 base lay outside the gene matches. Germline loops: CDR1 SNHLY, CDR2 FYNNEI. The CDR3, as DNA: TGTGCCAGCAAGGGACTAGCGGGGGGCACAGATACGCAGTATTTT. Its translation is CASKGLAGGTDTQYF.